The rows below give T cell receptor beta chains drawn from one sample of a study of blood T cell repertoires in COVID-19. Generated by immunoSEQ multiplex PCR, the TCRdb table keeps only in-frame clones and is missing some. Among 50,000 to 60,000 clones, approximately 85% were seen once, and the ten largest hold 10% to 15%. Sample: peripheral blood. All receptors come from a human donor in a cohort sampled during active COVID-19. The CDR3 runs from the conserved cysteine through the conserved F or W. The D gene is left open where the match is weak. Size values are once, few and many counts, or a class for expanded clones, and some rows have none.

TRBV18	TRBJ2-7	TRBD2	-	TGTGCCAGCTCACCGGAACTAGCGGGAGGGGGGAGCGAGCAGTACTTC	CASSPELAGGGSEQYF
TRBV27	TRBJ2-4	TRBD1	-	TGTGCCAGCAGTCCCGGGACAGGGGATCTAGCCAAAAACATTCAGTACTTC	CASSPGTGDLAKNIQYF
TRBV29-1	TRBJ2-1	-	-	TGCAGCGTTAGCTGGGTTGAGGGCAATGAGCAGTTCTTC	CSVSWVEGNEQFF
TRBV12-3/TRBV12-4	TRBJ2-7	-	-	TGTGCCAGCAGAGGACGGGATCCGGGCGAGCAGTACTTC	CASRGRDPGEQYF
TRBV19	TRBJ1-3	-	-	TGTGCCAGTAGCCCACAGGGCTCATACACCATATATTTT	CASSPQGSYTIYF
TRBV19	TRBJ2-7	TRBD2	-	TGTGCCAGTAGCTCCGGACTAGCGGGCACCTACGAGCAGTACTTC	CASSSGLAGTYEQYF
TRBV15	TRBJ2-7	TRBD1	once	TGTGCCACCAGCACCCACCCGGGACAGGGAAGTGTCGAGCAGTACTTC	CATSTHPGQGSVEQYF
TRBV18	TRBJ2-7	-	few	TGTGCCAGCTCACCGCTAAGGACCGAGGGAGGCCAGTACTTC	CASSPLRTEGGQYF
TRBV19	TRBJ2-3	TRBD1	few	TGTGCCAGTAGTCCCCACAGGGGGAAAGATACGCAGTATTTT	CASSPHRGKDTQYF
TRBV4-1	TRBJ2-7	-	-	TGCGCCAGCAGGCCCCAAGCGGCAGGGGCACCCTCCTACGAGCAGTACTTC	CASRPQAAGAPSYEQYF
TRBV23-1	TRBJ2-1	TRBD2	-	TGCGCCAGCAGCTCTAACCGGGGGGGAGCGGGGTACAATGAGCAGTTCTTC	CASSSNRGGAGYNEQFF
TRBV5-6	TRBJ2-2	TRBD2	-	TGTGCCAGCAGCTCATGGGGACTAGCGGGAGTGGGTACCGGGGAGCTGTTTTTT	CASSSWGLAGVGTGELFF
TRBV12-3/TRBV12-4	TRBJ1-1	TRBD1	-	TGTGCCAGCAGTATGGGACAGGCAACTGAAGCTTTCTTT	CASSMGQATEAFF
TRBV5-4	TRBJ2-5	TRBD2	-	TGTGCCAGCAGCTTAGCGGGAGGCCGCACCGGCCGGGAGACCCAGTACTTC	CASSLAGGRTGRETQYF
TRBV28	TRBJ2-5	TRBD2	-	TGTGCCAGCAGTTTATCGGCTAGCGGGGAGACCCAGTACTTC	CASSLSASGETQYF
TRBV9	TRBJ1-2	-	-	TGTGCCAGCAGCCCCCGCGGGAAATTCTATGGCTACACCTTC	CASSPRGKFYGYTF
TRBV28	TRBJ1-6	-	few	TGTGCCAGCAGTACCCGGGTACCGAGCTCCTATAATTCACCCCTCCACTTT	CASSTRVPSSYNSPLHF
TRBV6-6	TRBJ1-6	-	-	TGTGCCAGCAGTCTCGGGACACCCTCCCCAAGCTCCTATAATTCACCCCTCCACTTT	CASSLGTPSPSSYNSPLHF
TRBV27	TRBJ2-7	TRBD1	-	TGTGCCAGCAGTGCTCGACAGGGGACAGTCTACGAGCAGTACTTC	CASSARQGTVYEQYF
TRBV5-1	TRBJ2-6	-	once	TGCGCCAGCAGCTCGCAAGCCCTCTCTGGGGCCAACGTCCTGACTTTC	CASSSQALSGANVLTF
TRBV14	TRBJ1-4	-	-	TGTGCCAGCAGCCAAGCTAATCGCCGTTGGGAAAAACTGTTTTTT	CASSQANRRWEKLFF
TRBV28	TRBJ2-1	-	-	TGTGCCAGCAGTTTAGCCCAAAGGAGGGCATGGCAGTTCTTC	CASSLAQRRAWQFF
TRBV29-1	TRBJ1-5	-	-	TGCAGCGTTGGTGAGGTGAGCAGCAATCAGCCCCAGCATTTT	CSVGEVSSNQPQHF
TRBV7-8	TRBJ2-3	TRBD2	-	TGTGCCAGCAGCTCCGGGACTAGCGACACAGATACGCAGTATTTT	CASSSGTSDTDTQYF
TRBV5-8	TRBJ2-3	-	-	TGTGCCAGCAGCATCCAGGCCAGGGGTGGGTTGCAGTATTTT	CASSIQARGGLQYF
TRBV3-1/TRBV3-2	TRBJ2-7	-	few	TGTGCCGGAAACAGTACCAATCTCTACGAGCAGTACTTC	CAGNSTNLYEQYF
TRBV15	TRBJ1-5	-	-	TGTGCCACCAGCAGAGACCCGAATCAGCCCCAGCATTTT	CATSRDPNQPQHF
TRBV7-9	TRBJ2-1	-	few	TGTGCCAGCAGCTTAGCGGTACGGAGCCCTGAGCAGTTCTTC	CASSLAVRSPEQFF
TRBV5-1	TRBJ2-1	TRBD2	-	TGCGCCAGCAGCCCGGGACTAGCGGGAGTGGGTGAGCAGTTCTTC	CASSPGLAGVGEQFF
TRBV3-1/TRBV3-2	TRBJ1-3	-	-	TGTGCCAGCAGCCAAAGGTCCCTGAGACTTACCTACCGGGGCACCATATATTTT	CASSQRSLRLTYRGTIYF
TRBV5-4	TRBJ2-5	TRBD1	once	TGTGCCAGCAGCTTGCGGGACAGACAAGAGACCCAGTACTTC	CASSLRDRQETQYF
TRBV5-4	TRBJ2-7	TRBD2	-	TGTGCCAGCAGCCGGGTGGGACTAGCGGGGACCTACGAGCAGTACTTC	CASSRVGLAGTYEQYF
TRBV28	TRBJ2-1	TRBD1	-	TGTGCCAGCACCCAAAACAGGGGGCAGTTCTTC	CASTQNRGQFF
TRBV7-6	TRBJ1-3	TRBD1	once	TGTGCCAGCAGCCTTGAGGGAGGCAGGGGGCCTCTAAGAGGAAACACCATATATTTT	CASSLEGGRGPLRGNTIYF
TRBV6-4	TRBJ1-2	-	-	TGTGCCAGCAGTGACTTACACGGGGGCTACACCTTC	CASSDLHGGYTF
TRBV7-9	TRBJ1-6	-	-	TGTGCCAGCAGCTCCCCCTGGGGCAGCGAACCCCTCCACTTT	CASSSPWGSEPLHF
TRBV4-2	TRBJ1-3	-	-	TGTGCCAGCAGCCAAGATAGGCAGGGCTCTGGAAACACCATATATTTT	CASSQDRQGSGNTIYF
TRBV6-5	TRBJ2-5	-	-	TGTGCCAGCAGGGCCGACTTGCGGGCCGGGGAGACCCAGTACTTC	CASRADLRAGETQYF
TRBV9	TRBJ2-3	TRBD1	-	TGTGCCAGCAGCGTAGACGGGACAGGGAGTGTAGATACGCAGTATTTT	CASSVDGTGSVDTQYF
TRBV15	TRBJ2-1	-	-	TGTGCCACCACCCTTGGGGTATCGGGACTGTTCTCCTACAATGAGCAGTTCTTC	CATTLGVSGLFSYNEQFF
TRBV10-3	TRBJ1-3	-	-	TGTGCCATCAGTGACAGGGTCTCTGGAAACACCATATATTTT	CAISDRVSGNTIYF
TRBV30	TRBJ2-2	TRBD2	-	TGTGCCTGGAGCGGACTAGCGGGAGGCGGGGAGCTGTTTTTT	CAWSGLAGGGELFF
TRBV30	TRBJ1-6	TRBD1	-	TGTGCCTGGAGTTCCGGGACAGTTAATTCACCCCTCCACTTT	CAWSSGTVNSPLHF
TRBV5-5	TRBJ2-6	TRBD1	once	TGTGCCAGCAGCCGCGACCAGGGGGCGACAGGGGCCAACGTCCTGACTTTC	CASSRDQGATGANVLTF
TRBV5-1	TRBJ2-7	-	-	TGCGCCAGCAGCGATCCACAGGGATCCTACGAGCAGTACTTC	CASSDPQGSYEQYF
TRBV28	TRBJ1-2	-	-	TGTGCCAGCAGTTTAGTAAGGACATCTTATGGCTACACCTTC	CASSLVRTSYGYTF
TRBV15	TRBJ2-7	TRBD2	-	TGTGCCACCAGCAGAGATTTGGGACTAGCGGGGGCAAAGTACTTC	CATSRDLGLAGAKYF
TRBV5-1	TRBJ2-2	-	-	TGCGCCAGCAGCCCCTTCGGGGATGTGTCGAACACCGGGGAGCTGTTTTTT	CASSPFGDVSNTGELFF
TRBV5-1	TRBJ1-6	TRBD1	few	TGCGCCAGCAGCTTGCAGGACAGGGGGCATTCACCCCTCCACTTT	CASSLQDRGHSPLHF
TRBV6-5	TRBJ2-3	TRBD1	-	TGTGCCAGCAGTTACAAAAACAGGGGGAGCACAGATACGCAGTATTTT	CASSYKNRGSTDTQYF
TRBV4-2	TRBJ1-5	-	-	TGTGCCAGCAGCCAAGACACAAGCAATCAGCCCCAGCATTTT	CASSQDTSNQPQHF